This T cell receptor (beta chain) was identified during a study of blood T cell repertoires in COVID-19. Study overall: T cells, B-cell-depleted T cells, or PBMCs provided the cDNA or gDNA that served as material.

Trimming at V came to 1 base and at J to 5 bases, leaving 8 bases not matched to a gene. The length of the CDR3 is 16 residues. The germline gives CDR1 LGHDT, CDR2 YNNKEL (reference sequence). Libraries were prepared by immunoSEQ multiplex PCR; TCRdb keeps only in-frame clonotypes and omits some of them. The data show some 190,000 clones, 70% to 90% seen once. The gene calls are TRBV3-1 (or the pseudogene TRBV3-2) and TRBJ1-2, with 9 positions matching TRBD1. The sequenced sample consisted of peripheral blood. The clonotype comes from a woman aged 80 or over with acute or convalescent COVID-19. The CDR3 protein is CASSQGAGTGTYGYTF. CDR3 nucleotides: TGTGCCAGCAGCCAAGGGGCCGGGACAGGGACTTATGGCTACACCTTC.